The source of this T cell receptor beta chain is a study of blood T cell repertoires in COVID-19. The overall study: Whether acute or convalescent, the COVID-19 samples came from the United States, Italy and Spain.

Original data processing: Scientists estimated how many nucleated cells there were by amplifying reference gene primers. Measured with immunoSEQ multiplex PCR; TCRdb has only the in-frame clones, and not every one. From that table come the V and J calls and clone size; the DNA was used to work out D and trimming. The repertoire holds roughly 100,000 clones, with roughly 80% as singletons. Material: peripheral blood. The sequence was obtained from a man in his sixties or seventies with active or convalescent COVID-19.

The CDR3 is CASSETSGARGTEAFF. CDR3 bases: TGTGCCAGCAGCGAAACCTCAGGGGCGAGAGGCACTGAAGCTTTCTTT. The rearrangement links TRBV21-1 to TRBJ1-1; TRBD1, as called in the table, went unchecked against the DNA. TRBV21-1 is given as a pseudogene. The CDR3 is 16 amino acids.